Below are 21 T cell receptor beta chains sequenced from a single sample in a study of shared clonotypes between healthy human individuals. TCRdb's table, derived via immunoSEQ multiplex PCR, lists solely in-frame clones and lacks some. Among about 2.3 million clones listed, around 92% were seen once. The source material was naive CD4+ T cells from PBMCs. Subset noted: CD45RA+ positively selected. The origin of the receptors is a man aged 18 to 30 in good health. Some clones in this sample may be carry-over from other donors' samples.

The chain employs TRBV6-5 and TRBJ2-1, with no clear D. The CDR3 consists of 13 residues. Germline assignment: CDR1 MNHEY and CDR2 SVGAGI. The V end lost 5 bases, the J end lost 9 bases, and 14 bases lay between the germline ends. For the CDR3, the DNA is TGTGCCAGCAGTAGGGATCAAGGTGGTGAGCAGTTCTTC. Translation: CASSRDQGGEQFF.

CDR3 nucleotide sequence: TGCGCCAGCAGCCCACAGGGTTCCGAGAACACTGAAGCTTTCTTT. As protein: CASSPQGSENTEAFF. The chain has TRBV5-1 and TRBJ1-1, with a possible D match to TRBD1 (6 bases). Germline CDR1 is SGHRS and CDR2 is YFSETQ. Trimming pared 4 bases from V and 1 base from J, leaving 14 bases between. The CDR3 is made up of 15 amino acids.

This clone was detected once. This chain links TRBV30 with TRBJ1-2; D not resolved. The V and J ends lost 3 bases and 8 bases respectively, with 13 bases between them. The CDR3 consists of 12 residues. Germline V gives CDR1 GTSNPN, CDR2 SVGIG (reference sequence). The DNA of the CDR3 is TGTGCCTGGAGAAGGCACCCTTGGGGCTACACCTTC. Translation gives CAWRRHPWGYTF. The full variable domain, in which reference TRBV30 and TRBJ1-2 provide the parts outside the CDR3, is SQTIHQWPATLVQPVGSPLSLECTVEGTSNPNLYWYRQAAGRGLQLLFYSVGIGQISSEVPQNLSASRPQDRQFILSSKKLLLSDSGFYLCAWRRHPWGYTFGSGTRLTVV.

The rearrangement joins TRBV7-2 to TRBJ1-5; D is perhaps TRBD1 (6 bases). Germline V gene data show CDR1 as SGHTA and CDR2 as FQGNSA. The V gene lost 5 bases and the J gene lost 3 bases, with 17 bases spanning the gap. CDR3 length: 16 residues. This CDR3 reads CASSGGGGGNNQPQHF. The CDR3 region has the DNA TGTGCCAGCAGCGGAGGAGGGGGGGGAAACAATCAGCCCCAGCATTTT.

The rearrangement joins TRBV5-1 to TRBJ2-3, with D possibly matching TRBD2 (7 bases). The CDR3 runs 16 residues. Germline V lookup: CDR1 SGHRS, CDR2 YFSETQ. V lost 2 bases, J lost 5 bases, and 18 bases lay in between. The CDR3 region is CASSFIGGGPVDTQYF. For the CDR3, the DNA is TGCGCCAGCAGCTTTATAGGGGGAGGGCCTGTAGATACGCAGTATTTT.

J is TRBJ2-7 and V is TRBV19, with TRBD1 matching over 7 bases. Germline V CDR1 and CDR2: LNHDA, SQIVND (reference sequence). There are 16 residues in the CDR3. V shed 4 bases, J shed 2 bases, and the junction held 11 bases outside the gene matches. The CDR3 region has the DNA TGTGCCAGTAGTAGAGTCCCGGGACAGCGAGCCTACGAGCAGTACTTC. This sequence encodes CASSRVPGQRAYEQYF.

The gene calls are TRBV18 and TRBJ2-3; maybe TRBD2 (6 bases). V lost 6 bases and J lost 4, with 17 bases in between. Germline V lookup: CDR1 KGHSH, CDR2 LQKENI. The CDR3 length is 15 residues. CDR3 sequence: CASSPTSFAPDTQYF. In nucleotides, the CDR3 is TGTGCCAGCTCCCCGACTAGTTTCGCTCCAGATACGCAGTATTTT.

This rearrangement joins TRBV2 to TRBJ2-7, with D tentatively TRBD2 (5 bases). The CDR3 consists of 11 residues. From germline, CDR1 is SNHLY and CDR2 FYNNEI. V was shortened by 11 bases and J by 6 bases, with 14 bases between the two germline ends. The CDR3 DNA reads as TGTGCCTCCCATTTGGGAGTCGAGCAGTACTTC. Its translation is CASHLGVEQYF.

The chain carries TRBV11-1 and TRBJ2-5; 9 bases map to TRBD1. V dropped 8 bases and J dropped 7; count of bases not matched to a gene: 11. The CDR3 extends over 14 amino acids. Germline lookup yields CDR1 SGHAT and CDR2 FQDESV (reference sequence). The CDR3 DNA is TGTGCCAGCTCCCCACAGGGGGCTAGCGGGACCCAGTACTTC. As protein: CASSPQGASGTQYF. Drawing the rest from reference TRBV11-1 and TRBJ2-5, the complete variable domain is EAEVAQSPRYKITEKSQAVAFWCDPISGHATLYWYRQILGQGPELLVQFQDESVVDDSQLPKDRFSAERLKGVDSTLKIQPAELGDSAMYLCASSPQGASGTQYFGPGTRLLVL.

This clone showed up just a few times. The chain links TRBV6-6 to TRBJ1-4; TRBD1 is a possible D gene (6 bases). In germline, CDR1 is MNHNY, CDR2 SVGAGI (reference sequence). The CDR3 is made up of 14 amino acids. The germline V and J ends were trimmed by 7 bases and 4 bases, with 13 bases remaining between them. The CDR3 protein is CASMRGQNNEKLFF. CDR3 coding DNA: TGTGCCAGCATGCGTGGACAGAATAATGAAAAACTGTTTTTT.

The chain employs TRBV5-1 and TRBJ1-2, with 11 bases identical to TRBD1. The CDR3 sequence is 15 residues long. Germline lookup yields CDR1 SGHRS and CDR2 YFSETQ. The V and J ends lost 3 bases and 3 bases, in that order; junction bases with no gene match: 4. CDR3 sequence: CASSSVGQGDYGYTF. The CDR3, as DNA: TGCGCCAGCAGCTCTGTGGGACAGGGGGACTATGGCTACACCTTC.

V is TRBV27 and J is TRBJ2-1; the match to TRBD2 covers 8 bases. The CDR3 is 15 amino acids. V lost 7 bases to trimming and J lost 0 bases; unmatched junction nucleotides: 5. Germline-derived CDR1 and CDR2 are MNHEY and SMNVEV (reference sequence). The chain's CDR3 is CASTSGRSSYNEQFF. CDR3 DNA: TGTGCCAGCACTAGCGGGCGTAGCTCCTACAATGAGCAGTTCTTC.

The chain has TRBV15 and TRBJ2-1, with D possibly TRBD2 on 6 matching bases. The length of the CDR3 is 16 residues. CDR1 and CDR2 (germline): LNHNV, YYDKDF (reference sequence). Trimming shortened V by 0 bases and J by 5 bases, and 14 bases separated the two germline ends. CDR3 in amino acids: CATSRDGLASHNEQFF. The DNA for the CDR3 is TGTGCCACCAGCAGAGATGGGCTAGCGAGTCACAATGAGCAGTTCTTC.

This clone has just one count. The chain is built from TRBV5-1 and TRBJ2-1; D may correspond to TRBD1 or TRBD2 (5 bases each). V was trimmed by 1 base and J by 9 bases, leaving 11 bases between them. Germline V lookup: CDR1 SGHRS, CDR2 YFSETQ. There are 13 residues in the CDR3. CDR3 DNA: TGCGCCAGCAGCTTGCGCAGGGCGGGTGAGCAGTTCTTC. Protein sequence: CASSLRRAGEQFF.

J is TRBJ2-3 and V is TRBV29-1, with 7 positions matching TRBD1. The germline gives CDR1 SQVTM, CDR2 ANQGSEA. The V segment lost 6 bases and the J segment 0 bases; nucleotides outside the gene matches: 9. The CDR3 has 15 residues. CDR3 protein: CSVGQAITSTDTQYF. CDR3 coding DNA: TGCAGCGTCGGACAGGCTATAACTAGCACAGATACGCAGTATTTT.

The CDR3 is CASSLGVGGNTIYF. In DNA, the CDR3 is TGTGCCAGCAGCTTAGGGGTAGGCGGAAACACCATATATTTT. The gene calls are TRBV7-2 and TRBJ1-3, with no clear D. This CDR3 has 14 amino acids. The V gene's germline CDR1 is SGHTA and CDR2 FQGNSA. Trimming stripped 1 base from V and 4 bases from J, with 8 bases between.

This clone was seen just once. The sample carries other DNA sequences with the same CDR3. This chain links TRBV12-5 with TRBJ2-6, with no clear D. Germline CDR1 is LGHNT and CDR2 is FRNRAP. V gave up 6 bases and J gave up 1 base, with 4 bases separating them. The CDR3 is 13 residues long. The CDR3 spells CASGLSGANVLTF. CDR3 sequence (DNA): TGTGCTAGTGGACTATCTGGGGCCAACGTCCTGACTTTC.

DNA for the CDR3: TGTGCCAGCAGCTTTGGTAGCGGGAGAAGGTTGAGTACGCAGTATTTT. Protein: CASSFGSGRRLSTQYF. V and J are TRBV7-9 and TRBJ2-3; TRBD2 matches 9 bases. The CDR3 totals 16 residues. V gave up 3 bases and J gave up 8 bases; unmatched junction bases: 12. CDR1 is SEHNR, CDR2 FQNEAQ, per germline (reference sequence).

This clone has a single count. This chain links TRBV15 with TRBJ1-3, with D possibly matching TRBD1 (5 bases). V gave up 0 bases and J gave up 0 bases, with 9 bases separating them. The CDR3 is 16 amino acids. CDR1 is LNHNV and CDR2 is YYDKDF in the germline V gene (reference sequence). DNA for the CDR3: TGTGCCACCAGCAGAGAGGCAGGGACCTCTGGAAACACCATATATTTT. Translation gives CATSREAGTSGNTIYF.

This chain links TRBV29-1 with TRBJ2-5, with 9 nucleotides matching TRBD2. The V gene's germline CDR1 is SQVTM and CDR2 ANQGSEA. With V trimmed by 3 bases and J by 4 bases, 0 bases remained unmatched. There are 12 residues in the CDR3. The CDR3 region has the DNA TGCAGCGTTGAGACTAGCGGAGAGACCCAGTACTTC. Amino acids: CSVETSGETQYF.

This clone was seen more than once but under ten times. The chain joins TRBV18 to TRBJ1-2, with TRBD1 as a possible D gene (5 bases). V was cut by 5 bases and J by 6 bases, with 16 bases left in between. From germline, CDR1 is KGHSH and CDR2 LQKENI. The CDR3 totals 14 residues. CDR3 DNA: TGTGCCAGCTCATCAACTAGGGGAGGGGATGGCTACACCTTC. Protein product: CASSSTRGGDGYTF.